This entry describes one TCR beta chain. The antigen is not known. The data derive from a study of cytomegalovirus exposure and HLA in healthy donors. Whole-study findings and limits: The number of N-insertions in an Asian-associated ancestry cluster was reportedly below the approximately 700-donor mean in a later analysis. Highest at DRB1 and lowest at HLA-C, TCR association rates differed among HLA loci in a later analysis. Some segments of the V type, notably TRBV6-2 and TRBV6-3, were excluded as indistinguishable.

The PCR had 60 Vbeta and 13 Jbeta primers. Per the study methods: In a later analysis, the count reached approximately 80 million unique TCR beta chains, with about 10 million shared. Assay: immunoSEQ multiplex PCR; the TCRdb copy retains only in-frame clones and omits some. That table is the source of V, J and clone size, and D and trimming were worked out from the DNA. The table shows 75,000 to 100,000 clones, with about four fifths occurring only once. Germline V gives CDR1 LNHDA, CDR2 SQIVND (reference sequence). This CDR3 spans 14 amino acids. Trimming pared 7 bases from V and 1 base from J, leaving 13 bases between.

The sample taken for sequencing was PBMCs. The J gene is TRBJ1-1, the V gene TRBV19, with TRBD1 as a possible D gene (6 bases). The sequence was obtained from a female donor in good health and CMV-seropositive. The CDR3 coding sequence is TGTGCCAGTACCCCTCTGGACAGGAACACTGAAGCTTTCTTT. This translates into CASTPLDRNTEAFF.